The rows below give T cell receptor beta chains drawn from one sample of a study of identical twins. TCRdb processed the 5' RACE reads anew with MiXCR; each CDR3 protein has one entry. The data show around 230,000 distinct CDR3 sequences, about 6.7% seen once. This sample was also put to use in a study of T cells expressing NK-cell markers.

The sequencing sample was made of CD8+ T cells sorted from blood. These receptors all come from a woman aged 18-35 years in good health. CDR3s include the opening cysteine and the closing phenylalanine or tryptophan. A D gene is named only where the DNA matches it firmly. Where a row states a size, it is once, few, many or the class of an expanded clone; other rows omit it.

>TRBV7-6|.|.|TRBJ2-1
CASSFSLYNEQFF
TGTGCCAGCAGCTTTTCTCTTTACAATGAGCAGTTCTTC
>TRBV13|.|.|TRBJ2-7
CASSLGPGLAGGYEQYF
TGTGCCAGCAGCTTAGGGCCCGGGCTAGCCGGCGGCTACGAGCAGTACTTC
>TRBV6-5|.|few|TRBJ2-1
CASSYRSSAAYNEQFF
TGTGCCAGCAGTTATAGGTCGTCGGCAGCCTACAATGAGCAGTTCTTC
>TRBV12-3/TRBV12-4|.|many|TRBJ2-3
CASSLEGVGTDTQYF
TGTGCCAGCAGTTTAGAAGGGGTAGGCACAGATACGCAGTATTTT
>TRBV12-3/TRBV12-4|TRBD2|many|TRBJ2-3
CASTGTSGGSSTDTQYF
TGTGCCAGCACCGGGACTAGCGGGGGGTCTAGCACAGATACGCAGTATTTT
>TRBV2|.|many|TRBJ1-1
CASRGSPQAFF
TGTGCCAGCAGGGGGTCCCCTCAGGCTTTCTTT
>TRBV5-6|.|.|TRBJ2-7
CASSLGSFGPLHEQYF
TGTGCCAGCAGCTTGGGTAGCTTTGGACCTCTCCACGAGCAGTACTTC
>TRBV29-1|.|many|TRBJ1-1
CSPEWETEAFF
TGCAGCCCTGAGTGGGAAACTGAAGCTTTCTTT
>TRBV27|.|.|TRBJ2-3
CASSGGIDTQYF
TGTGCCAGCAGCGGAGGGATAGATACGCAGTATTTT
>TRBV6-2/TRBV6-3|.|.|TRBJ1-5
CASNRHNQPQHF
TGTGCCAGCAACCGACACAATCAGCCCCAGCATTTT
>TRBV6-2/TRBV6-3|TRBD2|.|TRBJ2-1
CASSFTGQGLAGGPWNEQFF
TGTGCCAGCAGTTTCACGGGACAGGGACTAGCGGGGGGGCCCTGGAATGAGCAGTTCTTC
>TRBV3-1|.|many|TRBJ2-5
CASSQDLDSAVQTQYF
TGTGCCAGCAGCCAAGATTTAGACTCCGCCGTGCAGACCCAGTACTTC
>TRBV4-3|.|few|TRBJ1-1
CASSQVQGAEAFF
TGCGCCAGCAGCCAAGTACAGGGAGCCGAAGCTTTCTTT
>TRBV12-3/TRBV12-4|.|.|TRBJ1-1
CASIPVGQGEAFF
TGTGCCAGCATCCCCGTCGGGCAGGGAGAAGCTTTCTTT
>TRBV3-1|TRBD2|.|TRBJ2-3
CASSQDTSGGDTQYF
TGTGCCAGCAGCCAAGACACGAGCGGGGGTGATACGCAGTATTTT
>TRBV5-1|TRBD1|many|TRBJ1-1
CASSLGGEADTEAFF
TGCGCCAGCAGCCTAGGGGGCGAGGCGGACACTGAAGCTTTCTTT
>TRBV12-3/TRBV12-4|.|.|TRBJ1-1
CASSFNDNTEAFF
TGTGCCAGCAGTTTTAATGACAACACTGAAGCTTTCTTT
>TRBV9|TRBD2|.|TRBJ2-1
CASSVSSGGNNEQFF
TGTGCCAGCAGCGTATCTAGCGGGGGGAACAATGAGCAGTTCTTC
>TRBV15|TRBD1|many|TRBJ1-2
CATSRDKGAGGYTF
TGTGCCACCAGCAGAGATAAGGGGGCTGGCGGCTACACCTTC
>TRBV6-2/TRBV6-3|.|many|TRBJ1-1
CASIKAGSTEAFF
TGTGCCAGCATTAAAGCGGGGAGCACTGAAGCTTTCTTT
>TRBV11-1|.|.|TRBJ2-2
CASSFTALKFPNTGELFF
TGTGCCAGCAGCTTTACTGCTCTAAAATTCCCGAACACCGGGGAGCTGTTTTTT
>TRBV24-1|.|few|TRBJ2-1
CATSDLERSDEQFF
TGTGCCACCAGTGACTTAGAGCGGTCGGATGAGCAGTTCTTC
>TRBV7-9|.|few|TRBJ1-1
CASSLVGFEFGAEAFF
TGTGCCAGCAGCTTAGTAGGTTTTGAGTTCGGGGCTGAAGCTTTCTTT
>TRBV3-1|TRBD2|few|TRBJ2-1
CASSLKVGLAGVYNEQFF
TGTGCCAGCAGCCTCAAGGTGGGACTAGCGGGGGTCTACAATGAGCAGTTCTTC
>TRBV29-1|.|.|TRBJ2-5
CSVEDRRQGGETQYF
TGCAGCGTTGAAGATAGACGACAGGGAGGAGAGACCCAGTACTTC
>TRBV27|TRBD1|many|TRBJ1-1
CASIGTGQLNTEAFF
TGTGCCAGCATCGGGACAGGGCAATTGAACACTGAAGCTTTCTTT
>TRBV7-9|.|few|TRBJ2-7
CASSGAGTYEQYF
TGTGCCAGCAGCGGAGCCGGGACCTACGAGCAGTACTTC
>TRBV6-4|.|many|TRBJ1-1
CASSDSGNTEAFF
TGTGCCAGCAGTGACTCGGGGAACACTGAAGCTTTCTTT
>TRBV19|.|.|TRBJ2-1
CASSIYTYNEQFF
TGTGCCAGTAGTATTTACACCTACAATGAGCAGTTCTTC
>TRBV11-2|TRBD1|few|TRBJ2-3
CASSAPRGTASTDTQYF
TGTGCCAGCAGCGCACCCAGGGGGACAGCCAGCACAGATACGCAGTATTTT
>TRBV14|.|many|TRBJ1-1
CASSPRVSHTEAFF
TGTGCCAGCAGCCCCCGGGTGAGTCACACTGAAGCTTTCTTT
>TRBV6-1|.|few|TRBJ2-5
CASTSTGSRTQYF
TGTGCCAGCACCTCGACGGGTTCCCGGACCCAGTACTTC
>TRBV12-5|.|.|TRBJ2-6
CASGLMRGYGANVLTF
TGTGCTAGTGGGCTAATGCGGGGCTATGGGGCCAACGTCCTGACTTTC
>TRBV15|TRBD2|.|TRBJ2-5
CATSDSGGFQETQYF
TGTGCCACCAGCGATAGCGGGGGGTTCCAAGAGACCCAGTACTTC
>TRBV5-1|TRBD2|few|TRBJ2-1
CASSLRGGSSYNEQFF
TGCGCCAGCAGCCTCCGGGGGGGGAGCTCCTACAATGAGCAGTTCTTC
>TRBV7-2|.|many|TRBJ2-2
CAMRLPTGELFF
TGTGCCATGAGACTGCCCACCGGGGAGCTGTTTTTT
>TRBV5-5|.|.|TRBJ1-1
CASRLITVNTEAFF
TGTGCCAGCAGGCTTATTACAGTGAACACTGAAGCTTTCTTT
>TRBV29-1|.|many|TRBJ2-5
CSVEGGRQETQYF
TGCAGCGTTGAAGGGGGGCGCCAAGAGACCCAGTACTTC
>TRBV20-1|TRBD2|.|TRBJ2-5
CSARVGRMETQYF
TGCAGTGCTAGAGTCGGGAGGATGGAGACCCAGTACTTC
>TRBV12-3/TRBV12-4|.|few|TRBJ1-2
CASSPHFGIYGYTF
TGTGCCAGCAGCCCTCATTTCGGGATCTATGGCTACACCTTC
>TRBV5-1|.|few|TRBJ2-1
CASSSENEQFF
TGCGCCAGCAGCTCCGAGAATGAGCAGTTCTTC
>TRBV12-3/TRBV12-4|.|few|TRBJ2-5
CASSFFNNQETQYF
TGTGCCAGCAGTTTCTTCAACAACCAAGAGACCCAGTACTTC
>TRBV3-1|.|few|TRBJ2-1
CASSPPWQDFNEQFF
TGTGCCAGCAGCCCTCCATGGCAGGATTTCAATGAGCAGTTCTTC
>TRBV4-1|.|few|TRBJ2-1
CASSFRLVTYNEQFF
TGCGCCAGCAGTTTCAGACTAGTAACCTACAATGAGCAGTTCTTC
>TRBV7-8|.|.|TRBJ2-7
CASSFFGTSYEQYF
TGTGCCAGCAGCTTTTTTGGTACCTCCTACGAGCAGTACTTC
>TRBV5-6|TRBD1|.|TRBJ2-7
CASSLTGANEQYF
TGTGCCAGCAGTTTGACAGGGGCCAACGAGCAGTACTTC
>TRBV4-3|.|.|TRBJ2-7
CASSQATGPPYEQYF
TGCGCCAGCAGCCAAGCTACGGGACCCCCCTACGAGCAGTACTTC
>TRBV29-1|.|many|TRBJ1-2
CSVGGGEPDGYTF
TGCAGCGTTGGCGGGGGCGAGCCTGATGGCTACACCTTC
>TRBV7-3|.|.|TRBJ2-1
CASSLKPGEQFF
TGTGCCAGCAGCTTAAAGCCCGGTGAGCAGTTCTTC
>TRBV4-1|.|few|TRBJ1-1
CASSLDPRRGEYPNTEAFF
TGCGCCAGCAGCCTCGACCCCAGGCGAGGGGAATACCCGAACACTGAAGCTTTCTTT
>TRBV20-1|.|.|TRBJ1-2
CSATAGIQGYTF
TGCAGTGCTACCGCGGGAATTCAAGGCTACACCTTC
>TRBV6-1|TRBD1|few|TRBJ1-2
CASTPGQGHGYTF
TGTGCCAGCACCCCGGGACAGGGTCATGGCTACACCTTC
>TRBV7-2|TRBD2|many|TRBJ2-7
CASRSATGRADEQYF
TGTGCCAGCAGGAGCGCAACCGGGAGGGCCGACGAGCAGTACTTC
>TRBV12-3/TRBV12-4|.|many|TRBJ2-7
CASSPGPEQYF
TGTGCCAGCAGCCCCGGTCCGGAGCAGTACTTC